This entry concerns a single T cell receptor beta chain. Its antigen is as yet unknown. CD25-based Treg depletion was applied to purified naive CD4+ T cells. General study points: Whole repertoires were not studied in the larger cohort, only one V-J beta rearrangement.

Trimming shortened V by 0 bases and J by 4 bases, and 1 base separated the two germline ends. Germline loops: CDR1 SGHNT, CDR2 YENEEA. The CDR3 has 12 amino acids. Semi-nested PCR with Nested Universal Primer A followed constant-region reverse priming of full-length variable regions. Each CDR3 protein is one row after TCRdb ran MiXCR on the 5' RACE reads. The sample comprises over 50,000 distinct CDR3 sequences, around 26% of which are singletons, and 3.2% rests with the top ten. The clonotype comes from a female donor with breast cancer. Sequencing was performed on tumor-infiltrating naive CD4+ T cells sorted from the breast tumor. This sample's subset: naive CD4+ T cells, CD4+CD45RA+CD25-. This chain connects TRBV11-3 to TRBJ2-1; no firm D call. CDR3 in DNA: TGTGCCAGCAGCTTAGAGTACAATGAGCAGTTCTTC. It is translated as CASSLEYNEQFF.